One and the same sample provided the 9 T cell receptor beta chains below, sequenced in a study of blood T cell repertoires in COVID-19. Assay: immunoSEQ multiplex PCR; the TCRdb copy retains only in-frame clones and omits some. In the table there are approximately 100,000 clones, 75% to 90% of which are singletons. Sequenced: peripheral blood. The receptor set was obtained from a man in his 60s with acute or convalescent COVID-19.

CDR3: CASSKIASYNEQFF. In DNA, the CDR3 is TGTGCCAGCAGTAAAATAGCCTCCTACAATGAGCAGTTCTTC. V usage is TRBV27 and J usage is TRBJ2-1; no clear D gene. This CDR3 has 14 residues. Germline CDR1 and CDR2: MNHEY and SMNVEV (reference sequence). V shed 5 bases and J shed 0 bases, with 8 bases lying between them.

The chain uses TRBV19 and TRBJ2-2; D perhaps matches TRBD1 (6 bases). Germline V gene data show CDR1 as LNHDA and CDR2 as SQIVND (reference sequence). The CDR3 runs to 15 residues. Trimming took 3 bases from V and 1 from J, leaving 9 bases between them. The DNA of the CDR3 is TGTGCCAGTAGTATCGTAGGGGGGAACACCGGGGAGCTGTTTTTT. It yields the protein CASSIVGGNTGELFF.

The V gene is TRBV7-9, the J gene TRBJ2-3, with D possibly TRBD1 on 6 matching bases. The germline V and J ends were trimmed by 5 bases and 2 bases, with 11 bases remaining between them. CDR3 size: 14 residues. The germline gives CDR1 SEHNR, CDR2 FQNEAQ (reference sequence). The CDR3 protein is CASSPWTATDTQYF. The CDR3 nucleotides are TGTGCCAGCAGCCCCTGGACAGCCACAGATACGCAGTATTTT.

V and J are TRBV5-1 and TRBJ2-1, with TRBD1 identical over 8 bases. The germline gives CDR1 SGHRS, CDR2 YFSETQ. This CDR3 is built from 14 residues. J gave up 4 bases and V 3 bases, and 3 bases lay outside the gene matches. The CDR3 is CASSWRDRYNEQFF. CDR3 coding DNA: TGCGCCAGCAGCTGGAGGGACAGGTACAATGAGCAGTTCTTC.

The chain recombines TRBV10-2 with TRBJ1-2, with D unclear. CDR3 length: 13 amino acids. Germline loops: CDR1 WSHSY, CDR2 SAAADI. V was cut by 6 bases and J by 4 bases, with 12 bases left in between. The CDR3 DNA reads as TGCGCCAGCAGGACGGGAGACGGCTATGGCTACACCTTC. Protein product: CASRTGDGYGYTF.

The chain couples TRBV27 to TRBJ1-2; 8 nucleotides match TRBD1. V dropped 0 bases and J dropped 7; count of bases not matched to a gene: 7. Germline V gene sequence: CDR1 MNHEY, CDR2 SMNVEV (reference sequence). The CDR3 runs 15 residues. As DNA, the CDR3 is TGTGCCAGCAGTTTATCGGGGACAGGCAGAAGTGGCTACACCTTC. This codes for CASSLSGTGRSGYTF.

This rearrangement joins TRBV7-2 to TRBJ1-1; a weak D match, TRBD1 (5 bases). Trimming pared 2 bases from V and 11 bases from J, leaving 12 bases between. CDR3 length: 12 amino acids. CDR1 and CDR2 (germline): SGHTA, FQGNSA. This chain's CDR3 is CASSLQGRPAFF. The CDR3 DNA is TGTGCCAGCAGCTTACAGGGCCGCCCCGCTTTCTTT.

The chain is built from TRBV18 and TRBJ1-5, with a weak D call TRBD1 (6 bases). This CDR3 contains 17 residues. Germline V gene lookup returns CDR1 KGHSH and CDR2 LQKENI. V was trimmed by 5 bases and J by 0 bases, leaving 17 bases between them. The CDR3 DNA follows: TGTGCCAGCTCAGCCACAGGGTATGGGGATAGCAATCAGCCCCAGCATTTT. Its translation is CASSATGYGDSNQPQHF.

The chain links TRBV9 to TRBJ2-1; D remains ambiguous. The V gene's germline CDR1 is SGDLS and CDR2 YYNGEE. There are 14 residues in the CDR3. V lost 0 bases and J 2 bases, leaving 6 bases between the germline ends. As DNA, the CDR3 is TGTGCCAGCAGCGTAGCTGCGACCTACAATGAGCAGTTCTTC. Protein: CASSVAATYNEQFF.